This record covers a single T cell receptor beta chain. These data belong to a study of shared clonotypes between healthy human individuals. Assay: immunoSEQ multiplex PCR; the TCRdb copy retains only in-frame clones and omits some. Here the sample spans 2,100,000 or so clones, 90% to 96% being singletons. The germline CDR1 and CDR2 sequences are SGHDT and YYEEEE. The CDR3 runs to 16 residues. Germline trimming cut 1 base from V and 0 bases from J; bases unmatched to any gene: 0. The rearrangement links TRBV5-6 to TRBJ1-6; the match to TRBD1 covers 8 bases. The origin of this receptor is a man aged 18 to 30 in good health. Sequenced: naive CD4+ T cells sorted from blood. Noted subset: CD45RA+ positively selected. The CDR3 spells CASSLQGASYNSPLHF. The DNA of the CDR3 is TGTGCCAGCAGCTTGCAGGGGGCCTCCTATAATTCACCCCTCCACTTT. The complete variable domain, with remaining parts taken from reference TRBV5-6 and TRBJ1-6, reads DAGVTQSPTHLIKTRGQQVTLRCSPKSGHDTVSWYQQALGQGPQFIFQYYEEEERQRGNFPDRFSGHQFPNYSSELNVNALLLGDSALYLCASSLQGASYNSPLHFGNGTRLTVT.